The clone carrying this T cell receptor (beta chain) was counted at least ten times. Its target is unknown. This CDR3 has 14 amino acids. Germline V gene sequence: CDR1 SGHRS, CDR2 YFSETQ. The V end lost 0 bases, the J end lost 1 base, and 7 bases lay between the germline ends. The time point: longitudinal time-point 1 (baseline). The unsorted libraries were produced from 2 million PBMCs held at -80 C. The sample originates from a study of neurological immune-mediated disorders. Study-wide results and caveats: None of the CDR3 amino acid sequences of expanded clones were shared across subjects, and this suggested private repertoires in all groups.

5'RACE with 10-nucleotide random UMIs produced the cDNA. TCRdb re-derived calls from the 5' RACE reads in MiXCR, one entry per CDR3 protein. The sample yields over 55,000 distinct CDR3 sequences, roughly a tenth seen once. The chain is built from TRBV5-1 and TRBJ1-2; no clear D gene. The specimen was PBMCs. This clonotype originated in a young man in good health. The CDR3 DNA is TGCGCCAGCAGCTTGGTGGACGGTAACTATGGCTACACCTTC. It codes for CASSLVDGNYGYTF. The full variable domain, its missing parts supplied by reference TRBV5-1 and TRBJ1-2, is KAGVTQTPRYLIKTRGQQVTLSCSPISGHRSVSWYQQTPGQGLQFLFEYFSETQRNKGNFPGRFSGRQFSNSRSEMNVSTLELGDSALYLCASSLVDGNYGYTFGSGTRLTVV.